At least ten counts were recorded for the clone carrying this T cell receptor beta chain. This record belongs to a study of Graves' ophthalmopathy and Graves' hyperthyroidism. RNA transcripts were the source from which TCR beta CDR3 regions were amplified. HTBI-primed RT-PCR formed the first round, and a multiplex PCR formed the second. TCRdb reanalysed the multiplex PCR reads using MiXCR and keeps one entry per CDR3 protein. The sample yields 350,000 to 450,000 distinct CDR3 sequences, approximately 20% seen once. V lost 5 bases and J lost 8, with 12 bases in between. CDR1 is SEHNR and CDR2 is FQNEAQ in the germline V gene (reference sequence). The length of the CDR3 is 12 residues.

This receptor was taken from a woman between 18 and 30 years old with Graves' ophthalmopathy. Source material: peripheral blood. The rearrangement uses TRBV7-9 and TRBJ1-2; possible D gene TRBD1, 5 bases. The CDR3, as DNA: TGTGCCAGCAGCATCACAGGATTAGGCTACACCTTC. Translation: CASSITGLGYTF.